Listed here is a single TCR beta chain. The same CDR3 is also encoded by other DNA sequences in this sample. Some clones are missing from TCRdb's copy, which holds only in-frame ones; the method was immunoSEQ multiplex PCR. The sample records 110,000 or so clones, 85% being singletons. The CDR3 is 13 amino acids. The germline V gene encodes CDR1 SEHNR and CDR2 FQNEAQ (reference sequence). Trimming cost V 5 bases and J 2 bases, with 9 bases left between them. These data are taken from a study of blood T cell repertoires in COVID-19. Across the whole study: Donors in the United States, Italy and Spain gave samples during acute or convalescent COVID-19. In each case, the material was cDNA or gDNA derived from T cells, B-cell-depleted T cells, or PBMCs.

This chain links TRBV7-9 with TRBJ1-2; D is unclear. Sequencing was performed on peripheral blood. The sequence was obtained from a human donor in a cohort sampled during active COVID-19. The CDR3 DNA is TGTGCCAGCAGCCGGGTTTCAAACTATGGCTACACCTTC. As protein: CASSRVSNYGYTF.